These T cell receptor beta chains were read from a single sample in a study of PD-L1 blockade in urothelial cancer. This table comes from immunoSEQ multiplex PCR, and its TCRdb copy is limited to in-frame clones, with some not included. In the table there are fewer than 50,000 clones, 70% to 90% of which are singletons. The material was PBMCs, obtained around atezolizumab (anti-PD-L1) treatment. Receptors were obtained from a man aged 60 to 75 with urothelial cancer. CDR3s include the opening cysteine and the closing phenylalanine or tryptophan. D genes are given only for firm matches. Clone size is not always given. Where it is, it says once, few, many or a class for expanded clones.

length	size	V	J	D	CDR3	DNA
16	.	TRBV4-2	TRBJ1-6	.	CASSQDLGRVTSPLHF	TGTGCCAGCAGCCAAGATCTAGGCAGGGTGACTTCACCCCTCCACTTT
17	.	TRBV4-1	TRBJ2-7	TRBD2	CASSQDWPSGSIYEQYF	TGCGCCAGCAGCCAAGATTGGCCTAGCGGGAGTATTTACGAGCAGTACTTC
14	.	TRBV11-2	TRBJ1-1	TRBD1	CASTGGTFDTEAFF	TGTGCCAGCACAGGGGGGACGTTCGACACTGAAGCTTTCTTT
15	.	TRBV10-3	TRBJ1-4	TRBD1	CAISESTGKNEKLFF	TGTGCCATCAGTGAGTCGACAGGGAAGAATGAAAAACTGTTTTTT
14	once	TRBV6-5	TRBJ1-1	TRBD1	CASSSLKDRGRAFF	TGTGCCAGCAGCTCGCTAAAGGACAGGGGGCGAGCTTTCTTT
16	.	TRBV5-8	TRBJ2-4	TRBD1	CASSLAGDRVLNIQYF	TGTGCCAGCAGCTTGGCAGGGGACAGGGTTTTAAACATTCAGTACTTC
12	.	TRBV2	TRBJ1-5	.	CASSEAGQPQHF	TGTGCCAGCAGTGAGGCTGGTCAGCCCCAGCATTTT
14	.	TRBV4-2	TRBJ1-1	.	CASSQGGDSGEAFF	TGTGCCAGCAGCCAAGGAGGGGACTCGGGTGAAGCTTTCTTT
15	.	TRBV6-5	TRBJ1-6	.	CASSYKQDYNSPLHF	TGTGCCAGCAGTTACAAACAGGACTATAATTCACCCCTCCACTTT
14	once	TRBV9	TRBJ2-2	.	CASSVPGDPGELFF	TGTGCCAGCAGCGTACCAGGGGATCCCGGGGAGCTGTTTTTT
17	.	TRBV5-4	TRBJ2-7	TRBD1	CASSSYRIRDSSYEQYF	TGTGCCAGCAGCTCCTATCGTATCCGGGACAGTTCCTACGAGCAGTACTTC
13	.	TRBV6-5	TRBJ1-1	TRBD1	CASRGQSNTEAFF	TGTGCCAGCAGGGGACAGAGCAACACTGAAGCTTTCTTT
15	.	TRBV9	TRBJ2-3	TRBD2	CASRPSGGATDTQYF	TGTGCCAGCAGGCCCAGCGGGGGGGCCACAGATACGCAGTATTTT
17	.	TRBV7-3	TRBJ1-2	.	CASSLLREPTVREGYTF	TGTGCCAGCAGCTTATTGCGTGAGCCTACTGTCCGCGAGGGCTACACCTTC